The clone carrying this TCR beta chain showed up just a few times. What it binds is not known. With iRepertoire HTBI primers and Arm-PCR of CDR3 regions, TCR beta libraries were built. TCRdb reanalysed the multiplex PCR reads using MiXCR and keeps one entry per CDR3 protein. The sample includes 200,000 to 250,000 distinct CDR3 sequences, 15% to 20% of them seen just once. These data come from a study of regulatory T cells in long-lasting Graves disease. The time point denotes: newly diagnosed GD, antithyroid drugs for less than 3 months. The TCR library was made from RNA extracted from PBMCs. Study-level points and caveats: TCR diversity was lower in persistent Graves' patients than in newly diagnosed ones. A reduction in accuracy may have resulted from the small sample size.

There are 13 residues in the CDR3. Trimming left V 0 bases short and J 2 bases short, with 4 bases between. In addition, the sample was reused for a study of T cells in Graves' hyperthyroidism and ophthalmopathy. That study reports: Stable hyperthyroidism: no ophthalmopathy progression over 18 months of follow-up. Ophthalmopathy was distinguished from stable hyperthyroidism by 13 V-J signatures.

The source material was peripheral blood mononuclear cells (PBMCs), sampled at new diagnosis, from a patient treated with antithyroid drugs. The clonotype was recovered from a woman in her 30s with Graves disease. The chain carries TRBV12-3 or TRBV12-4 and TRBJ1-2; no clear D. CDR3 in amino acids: CASSLAENYGYTF. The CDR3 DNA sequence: TGTGCCAGCAGTTTAGCAGAAAACTATGGCTACACCTTC.